Listed below are T cell receptor beta chains from one sample, sequenced in a study of blood T cell repertoires in COVID-19. The protocol was immunoSEQ multiplex PCR, while the TCRdb copy is restricted to in-frame clones and leaves out a portion. The sample holds more than 150,000 clones, roughly 80% seen once. Sequencing input: peripheral blood. Every receptor here comes from a man between 60 and 75 years old with acute or convalescent COVID-19. Each CDR3 is given with its conserved first and last residue. Fields, in order: CDR3 DNA, CDR3 protein, D gene, J gene, V gene, clone size. The D gene is left open where the match is weak. Clone size is shown for a subset of rows, as once, few, many or a class of expanded clone.

TGTGCCTGGAAGGGAGGGAGTGGGGCCCAGCATTTT | CAWKGGSGAQHF | - | TRBJ1-5 | TRBV30 | -
TGTGCCAGCAGTTACTCGGGCAGGGGAACAGATACGCAGTATTTT | CASSYSGRGTDTQYF | - | TRBJ2-3 | TRBV6-2/TRBV6-3 | -
TGCGCCAGCACGACAGGGGGTACCACCGGGGAGCTGTTTTTT | CASTTGGTTGELFF | TRBD1 | TRBJ2-2 | TRBV5-1 | -
TGTGCCAGCAGCGTAGCTGCCGGACAGAAGGAAGAGACCCAGTACTTC | CASSVAAGQKEETQYF | - | TRBJ2-5 | TRBV9 | -
TGTGCCAGCAGCTTATTCGGGGGGACTAATGAAAAACTGTTTTTT | CASSLFGGTNEKLFF | - | TRBJ1-4 | TRBV7-2 | -
TGCGCCAGCAGCTTGGTTCGGGAGAACCCCTACGAGCAGTACTTC | CASSLVRENPYEQYF | - | TRBJ2-7 | TRBV5-1 | -
TGCGCCAGCAGCCAAGCAATCTCTGGGCTAACCTACGAGCAGTACTTC | CASSQAISGLTYEQYF | - | TRBJ2-7 | TRBV4-1 | -
TGTGCTAGTGGTTTGAGAGTGAACACTGAAGCTTTCTTT | CASGLRVNTEAFF | - | TRBJ1-1 | TRBV12-5 | -
TGCAGCGTTGATCAGGTCCAAGAGCAGTTCTTC | CSVDQVQEQFF | - | TRBJ2-1 | TRBV29-1 | few
TGTGCCAGCACCCCGGGATCCGAAAACATTCAGTACTTC | CASTPGSENIQYF | - | TRBJ2-4 | TRBV12-3/TRBV12-4 | -
TGTGCCAGCAGTGACAGGGGGAGCAATCAGCCCCAGCATTTT | CASSDRGSNQPQHF | TRBD1 | TRBJ1-5 | TRBV6-6 | -
TGTGCCAGCAGCTTGATAACAGGGGGAAATTCTGGAAACACCATATATTTT | CASSLITGGNSGNTIYF | TRBD1 | TRBJ1-3 | TRBV5-5 | -
TGCGCCAGTCAATTCGGTAGCGGGCGGCAAGAGACCCAGTACTTC | CASQFGSGRQETQYF | TRBD2 | TRBJ2-5 | TRBV5-1 | -
TGTGCCAGCAGCCAAGATCCGGGGGAAGAGACCCAGTACTTC | CASSQDPGEETQYF | - | TRBJ2-5 | TRBV4-2 | few
TGTGCCAGCAGCCCGGACAGAATCTCTGGAAACACCATATATTTT | CASSPDRISGNTIYF | - | TRBJ1-3 | TRBV2 | -
TGTGCCAGCAGCTTAGGGCAGGGGGCGAACACTGAAGCTTTCTTT | CASSLGQGANTEAFF | TRBD1 | TRBJ1-1 | TRBV7-3 | -
TGTGCCAGCAGCTCGGACAGGGCAACCTACAATGAGCAGTTCTTC | CASSSDRATYNEQFF | TRBD1 | TRBJ2-1 | TRBV7-2 | few
TGTGCCAGCAGCTTAGGGGAGACTAGCAGGGTCTCCGAGCAGTACTTC | CASSLGETSRVSEQYF | TRBD2 | TRBJ2-7 | TRBV7-9 | few
TGTGCCAGCAGCGTAGTGGGGGCATGGACCGGGGAGCTGTTTTTT | CASSVVGAWTGELFF | - | TRBJ2-2 | TRBV9 | -
TGTGCCAGCAGCTCTACGGGGATTTATGGCTACACCTTC | CASSSTGIYGYTF | - | TRBJ1-2 | TRBV5-4 | -
TGTGCCAGTAGCATTCGACAGGTCAATCAGCCCCAGCATTTT | CASSIRQVNQPQHF | - | TRBJ1-5 | TRBV19 | -
TGTGCCAGCAGCCCAGGACAGGGGGCGGGTGGCTACACCTTC | CASSPGQGAGGYTF | TRBD1 | TRBJ1-2 | TRBV7-2 | -
TGTGCCAGCAGCGGGGGGACTAGATTTGCTACGCAGTATTTT | CASSGGTRFATQYF | TRBD2 | TRBJ2-3 | TRBV7-3 | -
TGTGCCAGCAGCCCCAGCAGGGTGGGAAAACTGTTTTTT | CASSPSRVGKLFF | - | TRBJ1-4 | TRBV7-2 | -
TGTGCCAGCAGCTACGACAGGGATAATTCACCCCTCCACTTT | CASSYDRDNSPLHF | TRBD1 | TRBJ1-6 | TRBV7-2 | few
TGCGCCAGCAGCTCAGGACAGGGGACTGAAGCTTTCTTT | CASSSGQGTEAFF | TRBD1 | TRBJ1-1 | TRBV5-1 | once
TGTGCCAGCAGCGTACAGGGGGCTGTCTACGAGCAGTACTTC | CASSVQGAVYEQYF | TRBD1 | TRBJ2-7 | TRBV6-5 | -
TGTGCCAGTAGTTTCGGACAGGGGGCGGCTGGGGCCAACGTCCTGACTTTC | CASSFGQGAAGANVLTF | TRBD1 | TRBJ2-6 | TRBV19 | once
TGTGCACTCCGGGGGGTACAGGGAAGCACTGAAGCTTTCTTT | CALRGVQGSTEAFF | - | TRBJ1-1 | TRBV6-5 | -
TGTGCCAGCAGCCCTACAGATACGCAGTATTTT | CASSPTDTQYF | - | TRBJ2-3 | TRBV7-9 | -
TGTGCCAGCAGCCTCCGGACTAGCGGGAGGACCGGGGAGCTGTTTTTT | CASSLRTSGRTGELFF | TRBD2 | TRBJ2-2 | TRBV7-2 | -
TGCGCCAGCAGCCAGGAAGCAGGGCGAAACTATGGCTACACCTTC | CASSQEAGRNYGYTF | - | TRBJ1-2 | TRBV4-3 | few
TGTGCCAGCAGCTTAGATCCCGGGACTAGCAAGCAGTTCTTC | CASSLDPGTSKQFF | TRBD2 | TRBJ2-1 | TRBV11-2 | few
TGTGCCATCAGCGCCGGGGGACAGTTCTATGGCTACACCTTC | CAISAGGQFYGYTF | TRBD1 | TRBJ1-2 | TRBV10-3 | once
TGTGCCAGCTCACCACCGTCGATGCAGGGTTTTGGGACCCAGTACTTC | CASSPPSMQGFGTQYF | - | TRBJ2-5 | TRBV18 | once
TGTGCCAGCAGCTTGGTTGGCAGGGTTTACACAGATACGCAGTATTTT | CASSLVGRVYTDTQYF | - | TRBJ2-3 | TRBV5-6 | -